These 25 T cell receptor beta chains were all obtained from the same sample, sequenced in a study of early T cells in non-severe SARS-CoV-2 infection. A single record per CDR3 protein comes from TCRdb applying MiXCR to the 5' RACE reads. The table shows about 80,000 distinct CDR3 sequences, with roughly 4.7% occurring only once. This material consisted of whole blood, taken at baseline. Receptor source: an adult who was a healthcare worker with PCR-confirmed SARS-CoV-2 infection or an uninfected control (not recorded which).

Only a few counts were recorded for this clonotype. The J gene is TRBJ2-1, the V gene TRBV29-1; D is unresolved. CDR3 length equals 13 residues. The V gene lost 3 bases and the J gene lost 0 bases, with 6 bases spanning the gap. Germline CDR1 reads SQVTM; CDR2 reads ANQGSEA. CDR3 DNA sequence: TGCAGCGTTGACCCTAGCTCCTACAATGAGCAGTTCTTC. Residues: CSVDPSSYNEQFF.

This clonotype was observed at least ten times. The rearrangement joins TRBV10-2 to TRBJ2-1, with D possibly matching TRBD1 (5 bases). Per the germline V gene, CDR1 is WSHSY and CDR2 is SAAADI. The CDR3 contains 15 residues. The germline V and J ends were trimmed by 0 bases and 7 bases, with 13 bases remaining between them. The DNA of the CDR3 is TGCGCCAGCAGTGAGTCGATAGTCCAGGGTAATGAGCAGTTCTTC. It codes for CASSESIVQGNEQFF.

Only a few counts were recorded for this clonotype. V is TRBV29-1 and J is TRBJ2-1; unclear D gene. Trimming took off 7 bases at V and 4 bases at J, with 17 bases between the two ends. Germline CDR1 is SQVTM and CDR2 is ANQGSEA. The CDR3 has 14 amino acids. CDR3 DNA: TGCAGCGCCCAGAGAACGAACCCTTACAATGAGCAGTTCTTC. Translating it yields CSAQRTNPYNEQFF.

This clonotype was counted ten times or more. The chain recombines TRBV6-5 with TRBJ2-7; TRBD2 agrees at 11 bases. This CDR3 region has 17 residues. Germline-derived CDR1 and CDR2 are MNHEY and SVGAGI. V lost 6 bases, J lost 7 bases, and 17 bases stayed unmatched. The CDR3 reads CASRLTTSGSPGNEQYF. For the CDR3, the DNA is TGTGCCAGCAGGCTTACAACTAGCGGGAGCCCGGGGAATGAGCAGTACTTC.

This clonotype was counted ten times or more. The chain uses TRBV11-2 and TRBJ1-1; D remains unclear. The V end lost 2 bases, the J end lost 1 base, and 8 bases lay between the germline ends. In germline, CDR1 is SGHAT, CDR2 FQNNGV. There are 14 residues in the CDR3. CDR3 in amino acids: CASSLYQPNTEAFF. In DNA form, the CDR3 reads TGTGCCAGCAGCTTATACCAACCGAACACTGAAGCTTTCTTT.

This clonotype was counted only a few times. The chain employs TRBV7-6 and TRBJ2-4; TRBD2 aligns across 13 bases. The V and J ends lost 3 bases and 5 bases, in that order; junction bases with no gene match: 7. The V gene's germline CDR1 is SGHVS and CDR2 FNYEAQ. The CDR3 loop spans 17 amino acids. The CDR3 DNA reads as TGTGCCAGCAGCTTGGGGACTAGCGGGACTAGCCAAAACATTCAGTACTTC. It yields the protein CASSLGTSGTSQNIQYF. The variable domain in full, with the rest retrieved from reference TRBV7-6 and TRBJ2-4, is GAGVSQSPRYKVTKRGQDVALRCDPISGHVSLYWYRQALGQGPEFLTYFNYEAQQDKSGLPNDRFSAERPEGSISTLTIQRTEQRDSAMYRCASSLGTSGTSQNIQYFGAGTRLSVL.

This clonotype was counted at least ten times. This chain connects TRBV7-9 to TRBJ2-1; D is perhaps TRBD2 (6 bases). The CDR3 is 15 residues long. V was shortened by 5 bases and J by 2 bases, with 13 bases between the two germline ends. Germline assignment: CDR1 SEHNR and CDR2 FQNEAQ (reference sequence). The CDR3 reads CASSAGGTPYNEQFF. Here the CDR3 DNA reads TGTGCCAGCAGCGCCGGCGGGACCCCCTACAATGAGCAGTTCTTC.

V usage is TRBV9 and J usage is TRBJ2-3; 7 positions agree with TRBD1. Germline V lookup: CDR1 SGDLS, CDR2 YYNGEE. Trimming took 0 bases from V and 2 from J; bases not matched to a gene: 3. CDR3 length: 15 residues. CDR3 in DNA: TGTGCCAGCAGCGTAGCTGACAGGGCCACAGATACGCAGTATTTT. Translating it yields CASSVADRATDTQYF.

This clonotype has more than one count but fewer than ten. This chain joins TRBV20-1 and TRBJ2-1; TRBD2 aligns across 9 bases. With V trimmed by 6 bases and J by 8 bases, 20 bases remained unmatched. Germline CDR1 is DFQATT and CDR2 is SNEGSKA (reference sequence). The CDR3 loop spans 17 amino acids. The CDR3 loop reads CSARRPIAGAPGDEQFF. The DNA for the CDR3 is TGCAGTGCCCGAAGACCCATAGCGGGAGCGCCGGGCGATGAGCAGTTCTTC.

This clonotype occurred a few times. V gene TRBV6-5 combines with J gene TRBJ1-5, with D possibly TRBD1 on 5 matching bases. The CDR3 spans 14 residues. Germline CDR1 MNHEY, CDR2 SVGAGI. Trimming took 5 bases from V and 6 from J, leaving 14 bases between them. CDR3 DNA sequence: TGTGCCAGCAGTCAAACTGGGCAGGGTCAGCCCCAGCATTTT. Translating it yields CASSQTGQGQPQHF.

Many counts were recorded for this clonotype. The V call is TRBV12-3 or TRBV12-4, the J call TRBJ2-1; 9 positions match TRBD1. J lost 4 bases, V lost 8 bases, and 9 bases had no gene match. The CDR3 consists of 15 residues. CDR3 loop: CASVTGTGLYNEQFF. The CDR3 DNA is TGTGCCAGCGTAACCGGGACAGGGCTGTACAATGAGCAGTTCTTC.

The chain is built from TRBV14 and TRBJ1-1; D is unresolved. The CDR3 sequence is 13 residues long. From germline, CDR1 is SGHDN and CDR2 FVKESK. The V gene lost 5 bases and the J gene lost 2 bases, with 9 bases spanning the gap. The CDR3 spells CASSLAFNTEAFF. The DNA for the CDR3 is TGTGCCAGCAGCTTAGCTTTTAACACTGAAGCTTTCTTT. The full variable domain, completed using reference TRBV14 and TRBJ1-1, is EAGVTQFPSHSVIEKGQTVTLRCDPISGHDNLYWYRRVMGKEIKFLLHFVKESKQDESGMPNNRFLAERTGGTYSTLKVQPAELEDSGVYFCASSLAFNTEAFFGQGTRLTVV.

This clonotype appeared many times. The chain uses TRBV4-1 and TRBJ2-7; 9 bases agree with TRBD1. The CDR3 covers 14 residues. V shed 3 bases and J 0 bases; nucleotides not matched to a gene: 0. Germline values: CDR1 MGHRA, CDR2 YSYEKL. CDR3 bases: TGCGCCAGCAGCCAGGGACAGGGCTCCTACGAGCAGTACTTC. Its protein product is CASSQGQGSYEQYF.

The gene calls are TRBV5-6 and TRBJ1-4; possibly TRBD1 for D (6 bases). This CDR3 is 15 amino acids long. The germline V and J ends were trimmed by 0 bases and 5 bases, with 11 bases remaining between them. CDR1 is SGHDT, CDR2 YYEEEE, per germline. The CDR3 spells CASSLATGANEKLFF. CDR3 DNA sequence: TGTGCCAGCAGCTTGGCCACGGGGGCGAATGAAAAACTGTTTTTT.

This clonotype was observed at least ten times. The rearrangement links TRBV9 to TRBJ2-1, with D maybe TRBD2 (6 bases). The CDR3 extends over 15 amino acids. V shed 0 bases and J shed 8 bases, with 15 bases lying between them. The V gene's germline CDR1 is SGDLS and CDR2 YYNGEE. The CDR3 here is CASSVGGEVGHEQFF. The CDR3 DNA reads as TGTGCCAGCAGCGTAGGCGGGGAGGTTGGCCATGAGCAGTTCTTC.

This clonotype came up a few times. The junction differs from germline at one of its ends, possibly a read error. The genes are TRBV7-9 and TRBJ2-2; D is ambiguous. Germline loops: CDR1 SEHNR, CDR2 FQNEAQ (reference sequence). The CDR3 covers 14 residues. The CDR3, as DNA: TGTGTCAGCAGCTTAGCCGCTAACACCGGGGAGCTGTTTTTT. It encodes CVSSLAANTGELFF.

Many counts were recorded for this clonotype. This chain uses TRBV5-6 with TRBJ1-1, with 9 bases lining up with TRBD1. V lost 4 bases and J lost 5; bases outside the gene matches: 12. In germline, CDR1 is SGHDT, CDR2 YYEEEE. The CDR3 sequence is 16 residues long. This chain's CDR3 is CASSQGTGRSWTEAFF. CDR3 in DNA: TGTGCCAGCAGCCAGGGGACAGGGAGATCCTGGACTGAAGCTTTCTTT.

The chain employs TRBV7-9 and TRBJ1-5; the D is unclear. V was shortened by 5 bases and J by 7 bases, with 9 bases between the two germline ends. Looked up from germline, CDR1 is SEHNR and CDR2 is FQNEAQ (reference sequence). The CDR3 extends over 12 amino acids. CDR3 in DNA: TGTGCCAGCAGCCCCGGGAGCCAGCCCCAGCATTTT. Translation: CASSPGSQPQHF.

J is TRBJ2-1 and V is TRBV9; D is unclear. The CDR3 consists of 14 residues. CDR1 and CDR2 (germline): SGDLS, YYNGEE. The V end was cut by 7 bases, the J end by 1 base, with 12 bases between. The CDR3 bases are TGTGCCAGCGGCTTGGGCGCGTCCTACAATGAGCAGTTCTTC. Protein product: CASGLGASYNEQFF. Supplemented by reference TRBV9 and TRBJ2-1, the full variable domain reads DSGVTQTPKHLITATGQRVTLRCSPRSGDLSVYWYQQSLDQGLQFLIQYYNGEERAKGNILERFSAQQFPDLHSELNLSSLELGDSALYFCASGLGASYNEQFFGPGTRLTVL.

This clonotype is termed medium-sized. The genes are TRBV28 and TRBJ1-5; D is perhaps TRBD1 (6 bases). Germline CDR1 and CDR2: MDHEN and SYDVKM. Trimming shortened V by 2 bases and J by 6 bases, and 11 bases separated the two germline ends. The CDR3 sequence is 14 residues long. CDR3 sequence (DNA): TGTGCCAGCAGTTTAGGGGCAGGGGTTCAGCCCCAGCATTTT. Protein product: CASSLGAGVQPQHF.

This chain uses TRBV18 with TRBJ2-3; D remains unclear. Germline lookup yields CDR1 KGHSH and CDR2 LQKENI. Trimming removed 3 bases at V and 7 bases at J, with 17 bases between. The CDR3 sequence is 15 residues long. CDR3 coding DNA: TGTGCCAGCTCACCGAGACCCTCCTTCAATAATACGCAGTATTTT. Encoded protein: CASSPRPSFNNTQYF.

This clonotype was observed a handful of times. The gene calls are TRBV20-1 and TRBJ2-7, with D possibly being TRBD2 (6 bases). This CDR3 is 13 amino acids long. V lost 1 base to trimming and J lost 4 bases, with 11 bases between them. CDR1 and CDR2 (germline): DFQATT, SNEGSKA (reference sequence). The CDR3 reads CSARAGLRYEQYF. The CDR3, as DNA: TGCAGTGCTAGAGCGGGACTTCGTTACGAGCAGTACTTC.

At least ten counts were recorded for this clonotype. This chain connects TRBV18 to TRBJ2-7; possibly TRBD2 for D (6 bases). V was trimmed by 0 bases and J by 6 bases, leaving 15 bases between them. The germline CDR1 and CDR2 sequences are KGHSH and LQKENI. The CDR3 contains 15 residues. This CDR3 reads CASSPPEGQRGEQYF. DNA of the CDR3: TGTGCCAGCTCACCACCGGAGGGTCAAAGGGGCGAGCAGTACTTC. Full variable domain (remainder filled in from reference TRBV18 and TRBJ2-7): NAGVMQNPRHLVRRRGQEARLRCSPMKGHSHVYWYRQLPEEGLKFMVYLQKENIIDESGMPKERFSAEFPKEGPSILRIQQVVRGDSAAYFCASSPPEGQRGEQYFGPGTRLTVT.

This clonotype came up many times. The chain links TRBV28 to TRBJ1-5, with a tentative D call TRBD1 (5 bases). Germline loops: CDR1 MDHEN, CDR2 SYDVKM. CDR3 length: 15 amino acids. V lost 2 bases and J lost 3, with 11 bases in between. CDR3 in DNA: TGTGCCAGCAGTTTACGGGGCAGCAACAATCAGCCCCAGCATTTT. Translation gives CASSLRGSNNQPQHF.

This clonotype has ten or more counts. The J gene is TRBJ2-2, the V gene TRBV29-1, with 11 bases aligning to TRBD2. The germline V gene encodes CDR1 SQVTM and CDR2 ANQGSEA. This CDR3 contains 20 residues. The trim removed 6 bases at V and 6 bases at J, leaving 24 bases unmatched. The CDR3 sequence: CSVLRITSGSLNLLSGELFF. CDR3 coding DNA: TGCAGCGTGCTAAGGATTACTAGCGGGAGTTTAAATCTCTTGTCCGGGGAGCTGTTTTTT.